One and the same sample provided the 18 T cell receptor beta chains below, sequenced in a study of human T cells and chemical hapten exposure. TCRdb reprocessed the RACE reads with MiXCR, giving one entry per CDR3 protein. The sample lists 330,000 or so distinct CDR3 sequences; 6% to 7% were seen once. Time point given: patch test 2, 6 weeks after DPC sensitization. Treatment denoted: therapeutic diphenylcyclopropenone sensitization with weekly scalp DPC. Material: whole blood, obtained in connection with sensitization to the hapten diphenylcyclopropenone (DPC). The receptors shown here come from a woman between 18 and 30 years old with alopecia areata. Some clones in this sample may be carry-over from other donors' samples.

A few counts support this clonotype. The chain couples TRBV11-2 to TRBJ2-3, with 8 bases identical to TRBD1. CDR3 length: 16 amino acids. Unmatched junction bases numbered 9, after V lost 1 base and J lost 6 bases. Germline V gene data show CDR1 as SGHAT and CDR2 as FQNNGV. CDR3 DNA: TGTGCCAGCAGCTTAGGCGGGACAGGTCTTTGGGATACGCAGTATTTT. Its protein is CASSLGGTGLWDTQYF.

This clonotype was detected a few times. The chain joins TRBV9 to TRBJ2-1; 7 nucleotides line up with TRBD2. V shed 0 bases and J 0 bases; nucleotides not matched to a gene: 3. In germline, CDR1 is SGDLS, CDR2 YYNGEE. This CDR3 has 16 residues. As DNA, the CDR3 is TGTGCCAGCAGCGTAGGGGCTAGCGGCTCCTACAATGAGCAGTTCTTC. This encodes CASSVGASGSYNEQFF.

The table lists this clonotype with many counts. This chain uses TRBV12-3 or TRBV12-4 with TRBJ1-1; D gene ambiguous. V was pared by 5 bases and J by 1 base, with 8 bases between. The CDR3 is 13 residues long. The CDR3 sequence is CASSREGNTEAFF. As DNA, the CDR3 is TGTGCCAGCAGTCGGGAGGGGAACACTGAAGCTTTCTTT.

The CDR3 nucleotides read TGTGCCAGCAGTTACCCCTCTGAGGGGGGTGAAGCTTTCTTT. As protein: CASSYPSEGGEAFF. This chain connects TRBV12-3 or TRBV12-4 to TRBJ1-1, with D possibly TRBD1 on 6 matching bases. The V gene lost 4 bases and the J gene lost 7 bases, with 16 bases spanning the gap. The CDR3 loop spans 14 amino acids.

Only a few counts were recorded for this clonotype. This rearrangement joins TRBV11-2 to TRBJ1-1, with 9 bases that match TRBD1. Germline V gene lookup returns CDR1 SGHAT and CDR2 FQNNGV. CDR3 length: 16 amino acids. V trimming: 5 bases; J trimming: 2 bases; junction bases outside the gene matches: 9. The CDR3 region is CASSPTGGQGNTEAFF. CDR3 sequence (DNA): TGTGCCAGCAGCCCCACGGGGGGACAGGGAAACACTGAAGCTTTCTTT.

This sequence joins TRBV12-3 or TRBV12-4 and TRBJ1-2; D might be TRBD1 (6 bases). V lost 1 base and J lost 4, with 10 bases in between. The CDR3 sequence is 14 residues long. CDR3 sequence reads: CASSLVGAGYGYTF. For the CDR3, the DNA is TGTGCCAGCAGTTTAGTGGGGGCAGGCTATGGCTACACCTTC.

This clonotype was observed many times. V gene TRBV12-3 or TRBV12-4 combines with J gene TRBJ1-1, with TRBD1 as a possible D gene (6 bases). The CDR3 is 14 amino acids. V lost 2 bases to trimming and J lost 2 bases, with 9 bases between them. The CDR3, as DNA: TGTGCCAGCAGTTTACCAGGGGCTAACACTGAAGCTTTCTTT. Protein product: CASSLPGANTEAFF.

This clonotype was observed at least ten times. V gene TRBV13 combines with J gene TRBJ2-3; D is ambiguous. With 2 bases removed from V and 2 bases from J, the gap between germline ends came to 20 bases. Per germline, CDR1 PRHDT and CDR2 FYEKMQ (reference sequence). The CDR3 sequence is 18 residues long. CDR3 coding DNA: TGTGCCAGCAGCTTACCCCCCCTGAGACCGTCCCACACAGATACGCAGTATTTT. Translation gives CASSLPPLRPSHTDTQYF. Drawing the rest from reference TRBV13 and TRBJ2-3, the complete variable domain is AAGVIQSPRHLIKEKRETATLKCYPIPRHDTVYWYQQGPGQDPQFLISFYEKMQSDKGSIPDRFSAQQFSDYHSELNMSSLELGDSALYFCASSLPPLRPSHTDTQYFGPGTRLTVL.

The gene calls are TRBV7-2 and TRBJ2-1; D possibly corresponds to TRBD1 (6 bases). Germline CDR1 is SGHTA and CDR2 is FQGNSA. V lost 4 bases to trimming and J lost 2 bases, with 12 bases between them. The CDR3 length is 15 residues. The CDR3 spells CASSSTGKPYNEQFF. The CDR3 DNA follows: TGTGCCAGCAGCTCGACAGGAAAGCCCTACAATGAGCAGTTCTTC.

V gene TRBV13 combines with J gene TRBJ1-6; 8 positions agree with TRBD1. The junction had 10 bases not matched to a gene; V was cut back by 2 bases and J by 10 bases. Per germline, CDR1 PRHDT and CDR2 FYEKMQ (reference sequence). This CDR3 spans 16 amino acids. The CDR3 spells CASSLKTGVVGSPLHF. As DNA, the CDR3 is TGTGCCAGCAGCTTAAAGACAGGGGTTGTAGGCTCACCCCTCCACTTT.

The chain links TRBV3-1 to TRBJ2-7; no reliable D call. V was pared by 0 bases and J by 7 bases, with 4 bases between. This CDR3 is built from 11 residues. Per the germline V gene, CDR1 is LGHDT and CDR2 is YNNKEL (reference sequence). The chain's CDR3 is CASSQEGEQYF. CDR3 bases: TGTGCCAGCAGCCAAGAAGGGGAGCAGTACTTC.

This clonotype was recorded a few times. The rearrangement joins TRBV15 to TRBJ2-7, with 10 bases matching TRBD2. From germline, CDR1 is LNHNV and CDR2 YYDKDF (reference sequence). The CDR3 loop spans 16 amino acids. Losses at the gene ends were 3 bases for V and 5 bases for J; bases not matched to a gene: 10. The CDR3 here is CATSSRPGTSVDEQYF. CDR3 nucleotide sequence: TGTGCCACCAGCAGTCGTCCCGGGACTAGCGTTGACGAGCAGTACTTC.

Only a few counts were recorded for this clonotype. The rearrangement joins TRBV7-2 to TRBJ2-5; possibly TRBD1 for D (6 bases). The V gene lost 1 base and the J gene lost 1 base, with 10 bases spanning the gap. CDR1 is SGHTA and CDR2 is FQGNSA in the germline V gene. The CDR3 contains 15 residues. CDR3 region: CASSLGGQRQETQYF. As DNA, the CDR3 is TGTGCCAGCAGCTTAGGAGGACAGCGCCAAGAGACCCAGTACTTC.

This chain links TRBV6-2 or TRBV6-3 with TRBJ2-1; TRBD2 matches at 11 bases. This CDR3 contains 17 residues. Germline V lookup: CDR1 MNHEY, CDR2 SVGEGT. Trimming removed 4 bases from V and 0 bases from J; junction bases left unmatched: 5. The CDR3 sequence is CASSSTSGAFSYNEQFF. The CDR3 DNA reads TGTGCCAGCAGTTCGACTAGCGGGGCGTTCTCCTACAATGAGCAGTTCTTC.

This clonotype appeared a few times. The chain carries TRBV5-3 and TRBJ2-1, with TRBD2 as a possible D gene (5 bases). TRBV5-3 is recorded as an ORF, its role being uncertain. V lost 5 bases to trimming and J lost 6 bases, with 15 bases between them. The CDR3 is 14 amino acids. The CDR3 DNA is TGTGCCAGAAGTCTCGCGCGGCTAGCCAATGAGCAGTTCTTC. It is translated as CARSLARLANEQFF.

The J gene is TRBJ2-2, the V gene TRBV10-3; no firm D call. The germline V and J ends were trimmed by 10 bases and 6 bases, with 15 bases remaining between them. The CDR3 is 13 amino acids. CDR1 is ENHRY and CDR2 is SYGVKD in the germline V gene. The CDR3 loop is CATRAPGAGELFF. The CDR3 DNA follows: TGTGCCACCCGGGCCCCCGGCGCCGGGGAGCTGTTTTTT.

V and J are TRBV6-2 or TRBV6-3 and TRBJ1-6; 8 bases are a match to TRBD1. This CDR3 has 15 amino acids. Germline V gene sequence: CDR1 MNHEY, CDR2 SVGEGT. With V trimmed by 5 bases and J by 9 bases, 9 bases remained unmatched. The CDR3 DNA reads TGTGCCAGCAGTAATACCGGGACAGGAGTTTCACCCCTCCACTTT. Residues: CASSNTGTGVSPLHF.

This clonotype came up a few times. J is TRBJ1-5 and V is TRBV7-2, with TRBD1 identical over 7 bases. The germline V gene encodes CDR1 SGHTA and CDR2 FQGNSA. There are 16 residues in the CDR3. Trimming cost V 5 bases and J 5 bases; bases outside gene matches: 12. Here the CDR3 reads CASSTTGTEPYQPQHF. The CDR3 DNA is TGTGCCAGCAGCACAACCGGGACAGAACCTTATCAGCCCCAGCATTTT.